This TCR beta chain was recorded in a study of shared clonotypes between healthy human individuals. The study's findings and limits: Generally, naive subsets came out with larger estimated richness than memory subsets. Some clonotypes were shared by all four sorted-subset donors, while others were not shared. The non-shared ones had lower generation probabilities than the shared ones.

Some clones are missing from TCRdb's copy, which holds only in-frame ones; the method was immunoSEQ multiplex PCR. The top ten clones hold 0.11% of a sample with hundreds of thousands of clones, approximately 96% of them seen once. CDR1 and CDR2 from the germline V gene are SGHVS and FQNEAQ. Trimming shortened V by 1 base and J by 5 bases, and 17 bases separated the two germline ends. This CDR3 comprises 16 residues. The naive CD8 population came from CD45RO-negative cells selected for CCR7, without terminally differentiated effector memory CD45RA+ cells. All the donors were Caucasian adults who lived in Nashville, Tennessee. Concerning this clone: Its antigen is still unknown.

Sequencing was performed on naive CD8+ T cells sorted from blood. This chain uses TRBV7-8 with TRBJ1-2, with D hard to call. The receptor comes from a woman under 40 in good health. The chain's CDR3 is CASSLGVRVATYGYTF. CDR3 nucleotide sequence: TGTGCCAGCAGCTTAGGTGTAAGGGTTGCCACATATGGCTACACCTTC.